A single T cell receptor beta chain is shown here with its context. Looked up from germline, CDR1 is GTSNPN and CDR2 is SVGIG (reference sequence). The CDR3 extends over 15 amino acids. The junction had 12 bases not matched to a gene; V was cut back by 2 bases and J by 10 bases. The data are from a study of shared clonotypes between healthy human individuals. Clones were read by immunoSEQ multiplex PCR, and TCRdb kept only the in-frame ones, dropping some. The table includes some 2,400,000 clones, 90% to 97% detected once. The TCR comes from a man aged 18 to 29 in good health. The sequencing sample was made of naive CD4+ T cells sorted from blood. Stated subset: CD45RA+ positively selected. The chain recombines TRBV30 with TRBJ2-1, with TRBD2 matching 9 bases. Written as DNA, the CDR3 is TGTGCCTGGAGTCCCAGGGCGGGAGGGAAGTTAGAGCAGTTCTTC. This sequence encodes CAWSPRAGGKLEQFF.